The 27 T cell receptor beta chains below were found in one sample sequenced in a study of cytomegalovirus exposure and HLA in healthy donors. This table comes from immunoSEQ multiplex PCR, and its TCRdb copy is limited to in-frame clones, with some not included. The sample records more than 110,000 clones, about 95% being singletons. The sample comprised PBMCs. The receptors originated from a man younger than 35 in good health and CMV-seropositive.

This rearrangement joins TRBV27 to TRBJ2-4; TRBD1 matches 10 bases. The CDR3 sequence is 17 residues long. Germline lookup yields CDR1 MNHEY and CDR2 SMNVEV (reference sequence). J lost 0 bases, V lost 8 bases, and 10 bases had no gene match. The DNA for the CDR3 is TGTGCCAGCGGACAACACGGGACAGGGGTAGCCAAAAACATTCAGTACTTC. It translates to CASGQHGTGVAKNIQYF.

The chain uses TRBV7-9 and TRBJ2-7, with 7 bases identical to TRBD2. The germline V gene has CDR1 SEHNR and CDR2 FQNEAQ (reference sequence). This CDR3 region has 15 residues. J was trimmed by 2 bases and V by 7 bases; bases with no gene match: 11. The CDR3 reads CASKSGTTPPYEQYF. The CDR3 DNA follows: TGTGCCAGCAAATCCGGGACTACTCCACCCTACGAGCAGTACTTC.

The rearrangement links TRBV6-1 to TRBJ2-1; 9 nucleotides align to TRBD2. V lost 4 bases to trimming and J lost 9 bases; unmatched junction nucleotides: 10. The CDR3 has 15 amino acids. CDR1 and CDR2 (germline): MNHNS, SASEGT. CDR3 sequence (DNA): TGTGCCAGCAGTGGGCCGGGACTAGCCTCTGGTGAGCAGTTCTTC. Residues: CASSGPGLASGEQFF.

Only a few counts were recorded for this clone. The gene calls are TRBV10-3 and TRBJ1-2, with 7 positions matching TRBD1. The CDR3 extends over 15 amino acids. In germline, CDR1 is ENHRY, CDR2 SYGVKD. With 2 bases clipped from V and 7 bases from J, the junction kept 10 bases outside the gene matches. The CDR3 sequence: CAISEPRTGVGGYTF. The CDR3 DNA is TGTGCCATCAGTGAGCCAAGAACAGGGGTGGGTGGCTACACCTTC.

The genes are TRBV19 and TRBJ1-2; 7 nucleotides agree with TRBD1. From germline, CDR1 is LNHDA and CDR2 SQIVND (reference sequence). The CDR3 contains 14 residues. Trimming took 7 bases from V and 4 from J; bases not matched to a gene: 9. CDR3 sequence (DNA): TGTGCCAGTATCGACAGGGAAGCTTTCTATGGCTACACCTTC. It specifies CASIDREAFYGYTF. Together with reference TRBV19 and TRBJ1-2, the CDR3 gives the full variable domain: DGGITQSPKYLFRKEGQNVTLSCEQNLNHDAMYWYRQDPGQGLRLIYYSQIVNDFQKGDIAEGYSVSREKKESFPLTVTSAQKNPTAFYLCASIDREAFYGYTFGSGTRLTVV.

The sample holds one count of this clone. The gene calls are TRBV13 and TRBJ2-7; 13 bases agree with TRBD2. This CDR3 spans 15 amino acids. J gave up 3 bases and V 5 bases, and 4 bases lay outside the gene matches. Per germline, CDR1 PRHDT and CDR2 FYEKMQ (reference sequence). CDR3 in DNA: TGTGCCAGCAGCCTCTGGACTAGCGGGAGCTACGAGCAGTACTTC. Amino acid sequence: CASSLWTSGSYEQYF.

This chain joins TRBV27 and TRBJ1-2; weak D call: TRBD1 (6 bases). The CDR3 runs to 13 residues. Germline CDR1 is MNHEY and CDR2 is SMNVEV (reference sequence). Trimming cost V 4 bases and J 4 bases, with 10 bases left between them. The CDR3 DNA is TGTGCCAGCAGTTGGGGGGGCGGCTATGGCTACACCTTC. It encodes CASSWGGGYGYTF.

This rearrangement joins TRBV28 to TRBJ2-3; a possible D gene is TRBD2 (5 bases). Looked up from germline, CDR1 is MDHEN and CDR2 is SYDVKM. The V gene lost 3 bases and the J gene lost 0 bases, with 13 bases spanning the gap. The CDR3 is made up of 16 amino acids. DNA of the CDR3: TGTGCCAGCAGTTTCGATCCAAGGGAGAGCACAGATACGCAGTATTTT. Translating gives CASSFDPRESTDTQYF.

V gene TRBV18 combines with J gene TRBJ2-7, with TRBD1 as a possible D gene (6 bases). The CDR3 is 13 residues long. V lost 0 bases and J 3 bases, leaving 6 bases between the germline ends. Germline CDR1 reads KGHSH; CDR2 reads LQKENI. CDR3 in DNA: TGTGCCAGCTCACCACCGGACAGCTACGAGCAGTACTTC. This gives the protein CASSPPDSYEQYF.

The rearrangement links TRBV6-1 to TRBJ2-4, with 10 bases fitting TRBD2. This CDR3 is 18 amino acids long. J was trimmed by 1 base and V by 3 bases; bases with no gene match: 9. Looked up from germline, CDR1 is MNHNS and CDR2 is SASEGT. In DNA form, the CDR3 reads TGTGCCAGCAGTGACCGGGCCATAGCGGGAGGTGCCAAAAACATTCAGTACTTC. Residues: CASSDRAIAGGAKNIQYF.

The V call is TRBV27, the J call TRBJ1-1, with D perhaps matching TRBD1 (5 bases). V dropped 1 base and J dropped 1 base, with 10 bases sitting between them. Germline V gene sequence: CDR1 MNHEY, CDR2 SMNVEV (reference sequence). This CDR3 region has 15 residues. CDR3 in DNA: TGTGCCAGCAGTTTATTGCAGGGTAAGAACACTGAAGCTTTCTTT. This translates into CASSLLQGKNTEAFF.

The rearrangement uses TRBV7-2 and TRBJ2-1; D gene ambiguous. Germline loops: CDR1 SGHTA, CDR2 FQGNSA. The CDR3 is made up of 13 amino acids. Trimming took off 0 bases at V and 9 bases at J, with 9 bases between the two ends. DNA of the CDR3: TGTGCCAGCAGCTTAGCCCGGTCCGGTGAGCAGTTCTTC. Its translation: CASSLARSGEQFF.

This clone has a single count. V usage is TRBV19 and J usage is TRBJ1-1; the D gene is possibly TRBD1 (6 bases). Trimming stripped 7 bases from V and 4 bases from J, with 22 bases between. This CDR3 comprises 16 residues. Germline V lookup: CDR1 LNHDA, CDR2 SQIVND (reference sequence). The CDR3 bases are TGTGCCAGTACCTCGTCGATCGTGGGGGCCGGCACTGAAGCTTTCTTT. Amino acids: CASTSSIVGAGTEAFF.

J is TRBJ2-1 and V is TRBV6-4; D not resolved. Germline CDR1 is MRHNA and CDR2 is SNTAGT. V was pared by 4 bases and J by 5 bases, with 6 bases between. This CDR3 is built from 12 residues. CDR3 amino acids: CASSAGNNEQFF. The CDR3 DNA reads TGTGCCAGCAGTGCAGGAAACAATGAGCAGTTCTTC.

The chain combines TRBV4-1 with TRBJ1-5; D is ambiguous. Trimming took 0 bases from V and 0 from J, leaving 9 bases between them. This CDR3 spans 16 amino acids. Germline V lookup: CDR1 MGHRA, CDR2 YSYEKL. The CDR3 nucleotides are TGCGCCAGCAGCCAAGATCCTTCCCTTAGCAATCAGCCCCAGCATTTT. Residues: CASSQDPSLSNQPQHF.

The rearrangement uses TRBV5-5 and TRBJ1-5; 7 bases agree with TRBD1. Germline values: CDR1 SGHKS, CDR2 YYEKEE (reference sequence). The CDR3 runs 15 residues. The ends lost 0 bases at V and 6 bases at J; junction bases unmatched: 6. CDR3 nucleotides: TGTGCCAGCAGCTTGGAGGGGGCAGGGAGTCAGCCCCAGCATTTT. This encodes CASSLEGAGSQPQHF.

The J gene is TRBJ2-3, the V gene TRBV6-1; 7 bases align to TRBD2. V was pared by 10 bases and J by 2 bases, with 9 bases of the junction left unmatched. CDR1 and CDR2 (germline): MNHNS, SASEGT. The CDR3 is 14 residues long. For the CDR3, the DNA is TGTGCCATCCACGGACTAGTGGTCACAGATACGCAGTATTTT. It translates to CAIHGLVVTDTQYF.

This clone was recorded once. The chain recombines TRBV5-1 with TRBJ1-1; 7 positions match TRBD1. Germline CDR1 and CDR2: SGHRS and YFSETQ. The CDR3 is made up of 14 amino acids. Germline trimming cut 4 bases from V and 1 base from J; bases unmatched to any gene: 4. CDR3 sequence reads: CASSPDRRNTEAFF. CDR3 DNA sequence: TGCGCCAGCAGCCCGGACAGGAGGAACACTGAAGCTTTCTTT.

In DNA form, the CDR3 reads TGTGCCATCAGTGAGTCGGCCATCCTACAGGGCTCGGGTCTCGGCTACACCTTC. Its protein product is CAISESAILQGSGLGYTF. V usage is TRBV10-3 and J usage is TRBJ1-2; D perhaps matches TRBD1 (6 bases). V lost 0 bases to trimming and J lost 8 bases, with 25 bases between them. CDR1 and CDR2 from the germline V gene are ENHRY and SYGVKD. This CDR3 spans 18 amino acids.

The V call is TRBV5-1, the J call TRBJ1-3; no reliable D call. Trimming removed 3 bases from V and 0 bases from J, with 13 bases in between. Germline assignment: CDR1 SGHRS and CDR2 YFSETQ. The CDR3 runs to 16 residues. CDR3 sequence: CASSSTSRSSGNTIYF. DNA for the CDR3: TGCGCCAGCAGCTCCACCTCCCGGAGCTCTGGAAACACCATATATTTT.

The V call is TRBV15, the J call TRBJ1-4; D unresolved. The CDR3 is 13 amino acids. Germline loops: CDR1 LNHNV, CDR2 YYDKDF (reference sequence). V was clipped by 1 base and J by 10 bases, with 10 bases between them. This CDR3 reads CATSRATVGKLFF. In DNA form, the CDR3 reads TGTGCCACCAGCAGAGCCACAGTCGGAAAACTGTTTTTT.

The chain has TRBV5-1 and TRBJ2-1; 12 nucleotides line up with TRBD2. The CDR3 is 15 residues long. Germline CDR1 reads SGHRS; CDR2 reads YFSETQ. Unmatched junction bases numbered 7, after V lost 6 bases and J lost 6 bases. The CDR3 DNA sequence: TGCGCCAGCAAAAGGCTAGCGGGAGGGCTCAATGAGCAGTTCTTC. Translation: CASKRLAGGLNEQFF.

CDR3 nucleotide sequence: TGTGCCAGCAGCCAGCCAGGCTTCCAAGAGACCCAGTACTTC. It yields the protein CASSQPGFQETQYF. The V gene is TRBV11-2, the J gene TRBJ2-5; no firm D call. Germline CDR1 SGHAT, CDR2 FQNNGV. V was trimmed by 5 bases and J by 1 base, leaving 11 bases between them. CDR3 length equals 14 residues. Full variable domain (outside the CDR3, taken from reference TRBV11-2 and TRBJ2-5): EAGVAQSPRYKIIEKRQSVAFWCNPISGHATLYWYQQILGQGPKLLIQFQNNGVVDDSQLPKDRFSAERLKGVDSTLKIQPAKLEDSAVYLCASSQPGFQETQYFGPGTRLLVL.

The chain joins TRBV5-4 to TRBJ2-1, with a tentative D call TRBD2 (6 bases). This CDR3 is 16 amino acids long. With 6 bases removed from V and 8 bases from J, the gap between germline ends came to 24 bases. Germline V gives CDR1 SGHNT, CDR2 YYREEE (reference sequence). This CDR3 reads CASIPTGAGYNHEQFF. The CDR3 region has the DNA TGTGCCAGCATCCCAACGGGAGCAGGTTACAATCATGAGCAGTTCTTC. Looking up the rest from reference TRBV5-4 and TRBJ2-1 gives the full variable domain: ETGVTQSPTHLIKTRGQQVTLRCSSQSGHNTVSWYQQALGQGPQFIFQYYREEENGRGNFPPRFSGLQFPNYSSELNVNALELDDSALYLCASIPTGAGYNHEQFFGPGTRLTVL.

The chain has TRBV28 and TRBJ2-3, with TRBD2 as a possible D gene (5 bases). Germline lookup yields CDR1 MDHEN and CDR2 SYDVKM. V was pared by 3 bases and J by 3 bases, with 10 bases between. The CDR3 sequence is 14 residues long. The CDR3 bases are TGTGCCAGCAGTTTGGCGGGCGGGACAGATACGCAGTATTTT. Encoded protein: CASSLAGGTDTQYF.

In its sample, this clone was seen once. V is TRBV5-1 and J is TRBJ1-2; D is unclear. This CDR3 contains 11 residues. V was trimmed by 7 bases and J by 0 bases, leaving 4 bases between them. Germline CDR1 reads SGHRS; CDR2 reads YFSETQ. The CDR3 DNA reads as TGCGCCAGCGCGTCTAACTATGGCTACACCTTC. Translation gives CASASNYGYTF.

The chain has TRBV4-2 and TRBJ2-1; 8 positions match TRBD2. The CDR3 is 13 residues long. Germline loops: CDR1 LGHNA, CDR2 YNFKEQ. The junction had 6 bases not matched to a gene; V was cut back by 4 bases and J by 10 bases. CDR3 sequence reads: CASSPPGRGEQFF. In nucleotides, the CDR3 is TGTGCCAGCAGCCCCCCCGGGAGGGGCGAGCAGTTCTTC.